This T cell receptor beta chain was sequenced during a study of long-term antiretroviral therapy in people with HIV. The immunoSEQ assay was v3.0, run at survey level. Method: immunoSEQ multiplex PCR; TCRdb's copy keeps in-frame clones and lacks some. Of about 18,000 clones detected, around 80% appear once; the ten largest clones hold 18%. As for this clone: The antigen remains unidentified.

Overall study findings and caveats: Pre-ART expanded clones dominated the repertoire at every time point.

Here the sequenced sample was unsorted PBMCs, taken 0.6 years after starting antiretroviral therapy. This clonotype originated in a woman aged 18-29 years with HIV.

This CDR3 is CASSRGYNEQFF. The DNA of the CDR3 is TGTGCCAGCAGTCGGGGGTACAATGAGCAGTTCTTC. The genes are TRBV6-5 and TRBJ2-1, with D maybe TRBD2 (6 bases). CDR1 MNHEY and CDR2 SVGAGI come from the germline V gene. V dropped 5 bases and J dropped 4 bases, with 6 bases sitting between them. CDR3 size: 12 residues.